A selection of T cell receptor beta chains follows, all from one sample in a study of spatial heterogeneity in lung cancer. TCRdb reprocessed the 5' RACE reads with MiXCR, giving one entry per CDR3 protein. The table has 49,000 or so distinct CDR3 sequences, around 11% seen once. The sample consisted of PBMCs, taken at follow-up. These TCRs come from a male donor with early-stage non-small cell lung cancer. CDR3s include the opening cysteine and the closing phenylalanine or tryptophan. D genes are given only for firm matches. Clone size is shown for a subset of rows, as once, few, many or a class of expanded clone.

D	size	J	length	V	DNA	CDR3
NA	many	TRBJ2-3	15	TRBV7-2	TGTGCCAGCAGCTTAGGGGGCGCTGGCACAGATACGCAGTATTTT	CASSLGGAGTDTQYF
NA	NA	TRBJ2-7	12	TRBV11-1	TGTGCCAGCAGCGCAATGGGGGGCGAGCAGTACTTC	CASSAMGGEQYF
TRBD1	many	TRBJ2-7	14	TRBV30	TGTGCCTGGAGCCGGGACAGGGGCCGACAAGGGCAGTACTTC	CAWSRDRGRQGQYF
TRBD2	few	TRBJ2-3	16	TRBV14	TGTGCCAGCAGCCAAGGTGGGACTAGATTCGGAGATACGCAGTATTTT	CASSQGGTRFGDTQYF
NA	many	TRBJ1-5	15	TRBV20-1	TGCAGTGCTTCCCCGGGGATAGACGGCAATCAGCCCCAGCATTTT	CSASPGIDGNQPQHF
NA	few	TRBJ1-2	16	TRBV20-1	TGCAGTGCTAGAGATATGGCAGGCGGCGGGGACTATGGCTACACCTTC	CSARDMAGGGDYGYTF
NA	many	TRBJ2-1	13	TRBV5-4	TGTGCCAGCAGCTTCGTCGGGAGCAATGAGCAGTTCTTC	CASSFVGSNEQFF
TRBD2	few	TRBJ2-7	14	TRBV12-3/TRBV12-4	TGTGCCAGCAGTCTCCTAGCGGGTCCCTACGAGCAGTACTTC	CASSLLAGPYEQYF
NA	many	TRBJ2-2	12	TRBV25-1	TGTGCCACCAACTCCGGAAGGGGGGAGCTGTTTTTT	CATNSGRGELFF
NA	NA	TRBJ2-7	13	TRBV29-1	TGCAGCGCTACCTACGGACACCCCTACGAGCAGTACTTC	CSATYGHPYEQYF
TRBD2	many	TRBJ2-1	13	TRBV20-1	TGCAGTGCTAGTTTGGGACTAGCGGCTAAGCAGTTCTTC	CSASLGLAAKQFF
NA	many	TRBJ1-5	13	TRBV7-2	TGTGCCAGCAGCTTACGGAGTGCGGAGCCCCAGCATTTT	CASSLRSAEPQHF
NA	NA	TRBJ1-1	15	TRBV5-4	TGTGCCAGCAGCCAGCCCGGGACTCTGCCCCCTGAAGCTTTCTTT	CASSQPGTLPPEAFF
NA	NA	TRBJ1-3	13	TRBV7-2	TGTGCCAGCAGCTATCTCCGAGGAGACACCATATATTTT	CASSYLRGDTIYF
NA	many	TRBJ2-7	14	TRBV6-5	TGTGCCAGCAGTGCCTTCCAGAGCTCCTACGAGCAGTACTTC	CASSAFQSSYEQYF
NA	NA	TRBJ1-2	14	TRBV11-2	TGTGCCAGCAGCTTAGTAGAGGCCTCGGGTGGCTACACCTTC	CASSLVEASGGYTF
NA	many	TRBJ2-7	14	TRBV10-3	TGTGCCATCAGGGGTAGCGGAGCTGCCTACGAGCAGTACTTC	CAIRGSGAAYEQYF
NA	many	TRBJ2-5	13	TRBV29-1	TGCACCTTCAGCAGGGGAGGATGGGAGACCCAGTACTTC	CTFSRGGWETQYF
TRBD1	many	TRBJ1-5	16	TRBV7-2	TGTGCCAGCAGCTATCGACAGGGTCGCAGTAATCAGCCCCAGCATTTT	CASSYRQGRSNQPQHF
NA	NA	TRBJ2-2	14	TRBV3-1	TGTGCCAGCAGCCAACGGACCCTAGGCGGGGAGCTGTTTTTT	CASSQRTLGGELFF
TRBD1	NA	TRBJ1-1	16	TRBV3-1	TGTGCCAGCAGCCAAGCAGGGGGCTCCATGAACACTGAAGCTTTCTTT	CASSQAGGSMNTEAFF
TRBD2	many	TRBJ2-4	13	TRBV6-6	TGTGCCAGCGCTGCGGGAGGCAAAAACATTCAGTACTTC	CASAAGGKNIQYF
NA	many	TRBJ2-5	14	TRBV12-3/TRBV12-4	TGTGCCAGCAGTACGACAGGGAGGGATGAGACCCAGTACTTC	CASSTTGRDETQYF
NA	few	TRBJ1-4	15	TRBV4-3	TGCGCCAGCAGCCAAGGACTGGGGCAAGCTGAAAAACTGTTTTTT	CASSQGLGQAEKLFF
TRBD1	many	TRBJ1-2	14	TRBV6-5	TGTGCCAGCGCCCTGGCAGGGGGCAACTATGGCTACACCTTC	CASALAGGNYGYTF
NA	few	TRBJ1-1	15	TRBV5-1	TGCGCCAGCAGCTTGCGACTGGGGATGAACACTGAAGCTTTCTTT	CASSLRLGMNTEAFF
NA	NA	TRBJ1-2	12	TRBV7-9	TGTGCCAGCAGCTTAAGCGATAATGGCTACACCTTC	CASSLSDNGYTF
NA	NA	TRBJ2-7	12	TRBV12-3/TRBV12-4	TGTGCCAGCGCGGACTGGGGTAACGAGCAGTACTTC	CASADWGNEQYF
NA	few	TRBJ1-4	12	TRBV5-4	TGTGCCAGCAGCTTGGCCAATGAAAAACTGTTTTTT	CASSLANEKLFF
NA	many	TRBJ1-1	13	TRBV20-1	TGCAGTGCTAGAGGGGGTTTGGACACTGAAGCTTTCTTT	CSARGGLDTEAFF
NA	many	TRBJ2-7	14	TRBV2	TGTGCCAGCAGTGATTGGTACAAGACTTACGAGCAGTACTTC	CASSDWYKTYEQYF